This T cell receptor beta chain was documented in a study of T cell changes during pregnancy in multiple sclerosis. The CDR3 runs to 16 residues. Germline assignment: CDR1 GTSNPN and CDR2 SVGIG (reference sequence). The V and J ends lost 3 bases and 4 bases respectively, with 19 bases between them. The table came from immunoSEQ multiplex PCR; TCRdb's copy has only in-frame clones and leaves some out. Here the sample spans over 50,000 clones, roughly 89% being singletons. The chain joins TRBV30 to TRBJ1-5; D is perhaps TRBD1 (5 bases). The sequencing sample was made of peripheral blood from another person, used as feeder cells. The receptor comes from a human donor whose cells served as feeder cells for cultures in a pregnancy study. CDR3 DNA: TGTGCCTGGAGCCGAGGCGGGGCGACTATTAATCAGCCCCAGCATTTT. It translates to CAWSRGGATINQPQHF.